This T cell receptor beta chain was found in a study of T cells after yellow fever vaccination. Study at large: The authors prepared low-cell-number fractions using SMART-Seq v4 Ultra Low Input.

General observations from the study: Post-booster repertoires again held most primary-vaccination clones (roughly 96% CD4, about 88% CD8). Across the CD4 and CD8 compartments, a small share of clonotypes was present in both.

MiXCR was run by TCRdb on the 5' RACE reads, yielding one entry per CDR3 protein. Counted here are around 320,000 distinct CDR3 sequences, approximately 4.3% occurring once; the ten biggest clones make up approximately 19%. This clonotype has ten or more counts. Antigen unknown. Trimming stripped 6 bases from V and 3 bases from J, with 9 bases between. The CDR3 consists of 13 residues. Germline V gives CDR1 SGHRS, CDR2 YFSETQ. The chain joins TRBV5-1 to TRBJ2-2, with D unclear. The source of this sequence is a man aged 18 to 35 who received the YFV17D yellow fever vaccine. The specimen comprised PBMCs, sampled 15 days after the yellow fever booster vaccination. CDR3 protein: CASTPGYTGELFF. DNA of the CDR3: TGCGCCAGCACGCCGGGTTACACCGGGGAGCTGTTTTTT.